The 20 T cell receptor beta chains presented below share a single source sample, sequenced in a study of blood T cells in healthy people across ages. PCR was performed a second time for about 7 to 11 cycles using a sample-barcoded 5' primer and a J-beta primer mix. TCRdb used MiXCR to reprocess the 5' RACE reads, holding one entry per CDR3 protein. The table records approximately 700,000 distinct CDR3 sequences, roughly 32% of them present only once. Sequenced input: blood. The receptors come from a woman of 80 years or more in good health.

CDR3 residues: CAWSRGHLDEKLFF. The CDR3 region has the DNA TGTGCCTGGAGCAGGGGACACCTAGACGAAAAACTGTTTTTT. The rearrangement links TRBV30 to TRBJ1-4; perhaps TRBD1 as D (6 bases). Germline V lookup: CDR1 GTSNPN, CDR2 SVGIG (reference sequence). Trimming stripped 3 bases from V and 8 bases from J, with 16 bases between. This CDR3 region has 14 residues.

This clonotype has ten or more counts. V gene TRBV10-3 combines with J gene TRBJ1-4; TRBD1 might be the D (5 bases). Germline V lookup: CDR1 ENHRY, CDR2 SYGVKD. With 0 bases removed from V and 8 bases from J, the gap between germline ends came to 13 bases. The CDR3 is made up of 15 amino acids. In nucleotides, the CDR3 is TGTGCCATCAGTGAGTCCAGCACCCGGGACGAAAAACTGTTTTTT. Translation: CAISESSTRDEKLFF.

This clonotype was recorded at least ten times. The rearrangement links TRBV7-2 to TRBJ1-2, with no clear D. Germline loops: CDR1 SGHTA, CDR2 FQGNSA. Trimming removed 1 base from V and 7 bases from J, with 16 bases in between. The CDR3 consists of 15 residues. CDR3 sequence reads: CASSLGAQFPGGYTF. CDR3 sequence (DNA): TGTGCCAGCAGCTTAGGGGCCCAGTTCCCCGGTGGCTACACCTTC.

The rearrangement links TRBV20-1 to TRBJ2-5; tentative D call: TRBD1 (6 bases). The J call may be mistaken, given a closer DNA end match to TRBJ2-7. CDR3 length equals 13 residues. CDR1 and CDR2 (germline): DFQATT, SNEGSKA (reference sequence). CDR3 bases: TGCAGTGCTAGATCGGGACAAATCTACGAGCAGTACTTC. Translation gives CSARSGQIYEQYF.

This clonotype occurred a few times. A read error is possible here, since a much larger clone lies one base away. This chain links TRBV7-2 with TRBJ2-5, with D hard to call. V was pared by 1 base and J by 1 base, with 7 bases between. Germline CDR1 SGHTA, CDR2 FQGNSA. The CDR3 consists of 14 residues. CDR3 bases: TGTGCCAGCAGCTTAGAACAGTTCCAAGAGACCCAGTACTTC. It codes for CASSLEQFQETQYF.

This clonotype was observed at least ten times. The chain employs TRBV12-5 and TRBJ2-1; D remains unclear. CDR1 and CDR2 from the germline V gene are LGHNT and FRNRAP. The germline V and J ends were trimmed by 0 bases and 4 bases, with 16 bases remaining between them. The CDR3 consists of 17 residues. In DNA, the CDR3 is TGTGCTAGTGGTTTGGTACCCGGACGCGTCCCATACAATGAGCAGTTCTTC. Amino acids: CASGLVPGRVPYNEQFF.

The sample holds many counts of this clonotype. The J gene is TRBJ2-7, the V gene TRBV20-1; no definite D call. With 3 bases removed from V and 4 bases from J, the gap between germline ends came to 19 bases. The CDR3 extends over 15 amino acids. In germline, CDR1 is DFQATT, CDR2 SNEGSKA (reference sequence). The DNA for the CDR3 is TGCAGTGCTAGCAGTGGGCTGGTGGGATTTTACGAGCAGTACTTC. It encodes CSASSGLVGFYEQYF.

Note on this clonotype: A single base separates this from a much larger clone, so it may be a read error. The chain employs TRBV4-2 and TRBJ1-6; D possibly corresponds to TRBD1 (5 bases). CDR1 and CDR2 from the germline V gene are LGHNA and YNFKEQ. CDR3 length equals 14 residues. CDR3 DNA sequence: TGTGCCGGCAGCCGGGGGGAGTATAATTCACCCCTCCACTTT. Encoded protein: CAGSRGEYNSPLHF.

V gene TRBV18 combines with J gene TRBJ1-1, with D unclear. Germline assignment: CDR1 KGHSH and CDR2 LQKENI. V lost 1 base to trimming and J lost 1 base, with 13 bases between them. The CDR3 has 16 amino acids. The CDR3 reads CASSPLGLWGNTEAFF. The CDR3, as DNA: TGTGCCAGCTCACCACTGGGTTTATGGGGGAACACTGAAGCTTTCTTT.

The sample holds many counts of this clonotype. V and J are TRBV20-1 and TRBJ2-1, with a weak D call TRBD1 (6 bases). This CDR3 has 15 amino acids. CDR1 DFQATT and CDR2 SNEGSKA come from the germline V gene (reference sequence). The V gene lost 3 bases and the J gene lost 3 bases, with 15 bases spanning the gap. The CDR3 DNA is TGCAGTGCTAGCTCACCACAGGGTGGCTACAATGAGCAGTTCTTC. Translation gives CSASSPQGGYNEQFF.

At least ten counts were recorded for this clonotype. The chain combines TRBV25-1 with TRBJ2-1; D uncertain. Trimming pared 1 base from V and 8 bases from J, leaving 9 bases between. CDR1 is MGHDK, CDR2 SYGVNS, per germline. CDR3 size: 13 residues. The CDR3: CASSEFGGYEQFF. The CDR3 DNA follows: TGTGCCAGCAGTGAATTCGGCGGTTATGAGCAGTTCTTC.

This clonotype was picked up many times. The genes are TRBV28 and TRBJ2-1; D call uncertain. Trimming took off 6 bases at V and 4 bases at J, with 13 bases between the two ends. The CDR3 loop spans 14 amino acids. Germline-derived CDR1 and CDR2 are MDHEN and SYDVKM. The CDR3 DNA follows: TGTGCCAGCAGCTTCCAACCCCGGTACAATGAGCAGTTCTTC. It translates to CASSFQPRYNEQFF.

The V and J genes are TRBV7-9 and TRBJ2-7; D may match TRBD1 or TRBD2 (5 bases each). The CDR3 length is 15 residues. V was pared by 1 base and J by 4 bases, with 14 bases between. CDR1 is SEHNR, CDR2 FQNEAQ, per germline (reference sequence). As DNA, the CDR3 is TGTGCCAGCAGCTTAGTATCCGGGGCACCTTACGAGCAGTACTTC. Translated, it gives CASSLVSGAPYEQYF.

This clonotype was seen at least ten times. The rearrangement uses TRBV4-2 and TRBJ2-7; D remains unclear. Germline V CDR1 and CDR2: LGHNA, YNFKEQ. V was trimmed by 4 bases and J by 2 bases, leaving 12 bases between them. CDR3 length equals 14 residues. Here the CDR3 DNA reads TGTGCCAGCAGCCCGACATACCCTCCCTACGAGCAGTACTTC. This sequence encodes CASSPTYPPYEQYF.

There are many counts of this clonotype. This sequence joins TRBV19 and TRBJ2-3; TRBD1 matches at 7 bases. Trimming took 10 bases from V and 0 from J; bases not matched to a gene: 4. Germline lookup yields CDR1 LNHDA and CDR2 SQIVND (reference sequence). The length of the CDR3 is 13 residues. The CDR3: CATRQGSTDTQYF. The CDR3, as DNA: TGTGCCACCCGACAGGGAAGCACAGATACGCAGTATTTT.

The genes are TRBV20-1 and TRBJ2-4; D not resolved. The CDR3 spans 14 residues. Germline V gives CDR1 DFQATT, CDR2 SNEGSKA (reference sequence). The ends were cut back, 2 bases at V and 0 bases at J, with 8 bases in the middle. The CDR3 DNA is TGCAGTGCTAGAATAGGCGTAGCCAAAAACATTCAGTACTTC. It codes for CSARIGVAKNIQYF.

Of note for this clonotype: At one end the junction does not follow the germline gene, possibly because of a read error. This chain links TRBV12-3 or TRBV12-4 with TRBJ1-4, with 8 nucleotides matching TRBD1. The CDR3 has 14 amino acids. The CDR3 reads CVSRLGQGNEKLFF. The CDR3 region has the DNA TGTGTCAGCAGACTAGGACAGGGAAATGAAAAACTGTTTTTT.

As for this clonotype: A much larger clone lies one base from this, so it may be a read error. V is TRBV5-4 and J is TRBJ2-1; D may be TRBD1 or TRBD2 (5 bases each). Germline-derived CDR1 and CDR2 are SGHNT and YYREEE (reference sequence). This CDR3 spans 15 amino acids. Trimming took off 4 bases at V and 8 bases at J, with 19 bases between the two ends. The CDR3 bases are TGTGCCAGCAGCCGGGACCGGTTCGACGGCGATGAGCAGTTCTTC. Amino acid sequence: CASSRDRFDGDEQFF.

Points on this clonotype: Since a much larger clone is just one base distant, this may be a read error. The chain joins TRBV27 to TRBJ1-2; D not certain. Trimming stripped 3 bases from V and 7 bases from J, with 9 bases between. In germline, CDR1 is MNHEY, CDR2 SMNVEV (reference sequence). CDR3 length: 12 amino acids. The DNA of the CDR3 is TGTGCCAGCAGTTTCGGAGGGTTTGGCTACACCTTC. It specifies CASSFGGFGYTF.

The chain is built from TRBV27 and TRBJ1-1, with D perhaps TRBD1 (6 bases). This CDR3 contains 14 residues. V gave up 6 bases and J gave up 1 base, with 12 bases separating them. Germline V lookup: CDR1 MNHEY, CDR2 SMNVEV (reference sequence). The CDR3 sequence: CASRPDRWNTEAFF. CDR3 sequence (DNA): TGTGCCAGCAGGCCGGACAGATGGAACACTGAAGCTTTCTTT.